The T cell receptor (beta chain) under discussion was sequenced for a study of vaccination and CD4 T cells after COVID-19 (dated by TCRdb to 2022 to 2024). At the level of the whole study: The convalescent cohort included six males and four females, with two Hispanic individuals, seven Caucasians, two Asians and one multiracial person. Participants received two doses of either the Pfizer-BioNTech BNT162b2 vaccine (n=8) or the Moderna mRNA-1273 vaccine (n=2). Post-COVID blood samples were collected from convalescent patients a median of around 100 days after diagnosis, with a range of about 30 to 161 days. The time from the second vaccine dose to post-vaccine blood sampling had a median of 72 days and ranged from about 12 to 241 days. For stimulating the cultures, overlapping spike peptide pools were used, derived from SARS-CoV-2 as well as from the common cold coronaviruses HCoV-NL63, HCoV-OC43 and HCoV-229E. Control cultures used a CEFX viral epitope pool as positive control, an HIV-1 Nef peptide pool as negative control, or no peptide. The spike-specific CD4+ TCR repertoire was compared before and after mRNA vaccination in approximately ten COVID-19 convalescent patients and a handful of infection-naive healthy vaccine recipients. An earlier paper using these donors assessed, at the TCR clonotype level, memory CD4+ T cell crossreactivity between SARS-CoV-2 and common cold coronavirus spike proteins.

Spanning cysteine to phenylalanine, the CDR3 consists of 14 amino acids. The only DNA kept is the CDR3, 42 bases in frame from the first base. In the germline V gene, CDR1 corresponds to ENHRY and CDR2 to SYGVKD. Compared with germline, V lacks 5 bases and J lacks 4 bases; bases without a gene match: 6. According to the study, the label for this sample's treatment or condition signals: roughly 10-day PBMC culture with coronavirus spike peptide pools or control peptides (ViraFEST assay). CD4+ T cells from unexposed donors were collected before the COVID-19 pandemic (2011-2018). The study used the ViraFEST assay, which expanded antigen-specific T cells with peptide pools and then identified expanded clonotypes by TCR sequencing. Each well held millions of PBMCs cultured in IMDM containing roughly 5.4% human AB serum and 9 to 10 IU/ml IL-2, with 7.5 to 10 ug/ml peptide pools added. On days 3 and 7, half of the culture medium was replaced with fresh IL-2-containing medium. CD4+ T cells were isolated after roughly eleven days of culture through negative selection using the EasySep CD4+ T cell isolation kit. As cell number allowed, CD4+ T cells from unexposed donors were tested for reactivity to SARS-CoV-2 S and N and to four common cold coronavirus spike pools. PBMCs were separated from whole blood using Ficoll-Paque Plus gradient centrifugation and then either used fresh or cryopreserved at -140C. Each culture condition was generally run in triplicate wells. Leukapheresis product for the unexposed donors was purchased commercially.

Study-wide findings and limitations: The median count of SARS-CoV-2-reactive clonotypes went up from 21 after infection to 30 to 40 after vaccination, although the change was not significant. Of the vaccine-specific clones found in convalescent patients, nearly all (304 of 307) were mono-reactive for SARS-CoV-2 spike instead of being cross-reactive with common cold coronaviruses. In convalescent patients, a median about 84% of post-vaccine SARS-CoV-2-reactive clones were detected only after vaccination, and vaccine-specific priming was suggested by this finding. The number of convalescent patients in the study was relatively small, and the study did not examine early timepoints following natural infection.

Library method: PCR. TCR sequencing of DNA from cultured CD4+ T cells used the Oncomine TCR Beta short-read assay at the Johns Hopkins FTIC core. The QIAamp micro DNA kit was used to extract genomic DNA from the cultured CD4+ T cells. Oncomine TCR Beta libraries from cultured CD4+ T cells were pooled with unique dual indexes and sequenced on an Illumina iSeq 100. The original methods were these. Non-productive sequences were removed, and CDR3s not starting with C, not ending with F or W, or shorter than 7 amino acids were discarded. Antigen-specific clonotypes were identified using the MANAFEST web application through comparison of peptide-stimulated wells with reference and other culture wells. For a clone to be called positive, the clone needed an FDR below 0.05, an odds ratio above 5, and a productive frequency above 0.1% in at least two of three replicate wells. A clonotype was classed as cross-reactive if the clonotype showed significant expansion both in SARS-CoV-2 spike wells and in at least one common cold coronavirus spike condition. Levenshtein distances (stringdist) and unrooted phylogenetic trees (ape) in R version 3.6.1 were used to assess CDR3 homology. TCRdb reprocessed the public reads (quality trimming at Q25 with fastp, clone calling with MiXCR) and kept in-frame beta chains. Rows are combined by CDR3 protein, so each entry shows the most common genes and DNA. TCRdb's processing, not the authors', yielded these V and J calls. For this sample the table gives about 4,900 distinct CDR3 sequences, of which over 40% were detected only once. The ten largest clones take up approximately 40% of the sample.

In its sample, this clonotype comes out as medium-sized (0.01 to 0.1%). The antigen it binds to is not known. Base quality data are lacking; no much larger clone is found one base away. The chain is assembled from TRBV10-3 and TRBJ2-5; TRBD2 matches 8 bases in the middle. This TCR came from a human donor in good health. Input material: CD4+ T cells from blood, cultured in vitro. DNA sequence: TGTGCCATCAGTTCCGGGGGGGCCGCAGAGACCCAGTACTTC. Translation gives CAISSGGAAETQYF.